These T cell receptor beta chains were read from a single sample in a study of T cell changes during pregnancy in multiple sclerosis. The method was immunoSEQ multiplex PCR; TCRdb's version includes in-frame clones alone and lacks a portion of them. The repertoire has approximately 64,000 clones, less than 95% of them found once; the top ten carry roughly 2.2%. This specimen was peripheral blood, taken in the second trimester of pregnancy. The source of these receptors is a female donor in good health, enrolled as a control in a pregnancy study. CDR3s leave out the opening cysteine and the closing phenylalanine or tryptophan.

J: TRBJ1-6
V: TRBV5-4
CDR3: ASSFRGGSPLH

J: TRBJ2-5
V: TRBV5-1
CDR3: ASSLGGGLGRETQY

J: TRBJ2-1
V: TRBV4-1
CDR3: ASGTGGPEGNNEQF

J: TRBJ1-1
V: TRBV19
CDR3: ASRRDPRSTEAF

J: TRBJ1-1
V: TRBV2
CDR3: ASSEGLMNTEAF

J: TRBJ1-3
V: TRBV28
CDR3: ASSPNPRQSGNTIY

J: TRBJ2-3
V: TRBV5-1
CDR3: ASSFGGSTDTQY

J: TRBJ2-7
V: TRBV30
CDR3: AWSVLSGGGIYEQY

J: TRBJ2-5
V: TRBV27
CDR3: ASSANSLRGRTQY

J: TRBJ1-1
V: TRBV5-6
CDR3: ASSFGDTEAF

J: TRBJ2-1
V: TRBV10-1
CDR3: ASSVDSVSEQF

J: TRBJ2-3
V: TRBV7-9
CDR3: ASSEGQSPLRDTQY

J: TRBJ1-6
V: TRBV6-1
CDR3: ASSEEGNYNSPLH

J: TRBJ2-5
V: TRBV2
CDR3: ASSEGMRETQY

J: TRBJ2-5
V: TRBV6-1
CDR3: ASRGYGQGKY

J: TRBJ2-3
V: TRBV6-1
CDR3: ASSVLGSTQY

J: TRBJ2-7
V: TRBV5-5
CDR3: ASSHRDRTLYEQY

J: TRBJ2-1
V: TRBV6-1
CDR3: ASSEASGGAHEQF

J: TRBJ2-3
V: TRBV11-2
CDR3: ASSLNPLIAGVADTQY

J: -
V: TRBV4-1
CDR3: ASSQDRTMAGISYEQY